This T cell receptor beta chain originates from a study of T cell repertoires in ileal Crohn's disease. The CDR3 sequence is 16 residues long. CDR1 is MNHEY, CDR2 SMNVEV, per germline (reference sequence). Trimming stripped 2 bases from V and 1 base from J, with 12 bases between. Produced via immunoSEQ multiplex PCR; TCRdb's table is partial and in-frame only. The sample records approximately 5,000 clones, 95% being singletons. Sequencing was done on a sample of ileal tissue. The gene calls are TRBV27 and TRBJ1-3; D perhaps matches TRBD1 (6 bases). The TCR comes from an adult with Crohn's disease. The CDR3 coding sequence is TGTGCCAGCAGTTTAGGCGGGGGCCGGTCTGGAAACACCATATATTTT. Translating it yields CASSLGGGRSGNTIYF.